A selection of T cell receptor beta chains follows, all from one sample in a study of T cell responses to AZD1222 COVID-19 vaccine. Libraries were prepared by immunoSEQ multiplex PCR; TCRdb keeps only in-frame clonotypes and omits some of them. Here the sample spans about 150,000 clones, 70% to 90% being singletons. The source material was peripheral blood, sampled 28 days after the second AZD1222 dose. The receptors here all came from an adult who received the AZD1222 COVID-19 vaccine. The CDR3 runs from the conserved cysteine through the conserved F or W. Fields, in order: V gene, D gene, clone size, J gene, CDR3 protein, CDR3 DNA. A D gene is named only where the DNA matches it firmly. Clone size is stated in some rows and not others, as once, few, many or a class when expanded.

TRBV18	.	once	TRBJ1-4	CASSPPSTNEKLFF	TGTGCCAGCTCACCACCATCAACTAATGAAAAACTGTTTTTT
TRBV5-1	.	.	TRBJ1-1	CASSLERRNTEAFF	TGCGCCAGCAGCTTGGAAAGGAGGAACACTGAAGCTTTCTTT
TRBV7-6	.	.	TRBJ1-1	CASSLVDGEAFF	TGTGCCAGCAGCTTAGTGGACGGTGAAGCTTTCTTT
TRBV6-5	.	.	TRBJ2-3	CASSSFGLPDTQYF	TGTGCCAGCAGTTCCTTCGGACTCCCAGATACGCAGTATTTT
TRBV19	.	.	TRBJ1-2	CASRLGGANYGYTF	TGTGCCAGTAGGCTCGGGGGGGCCAACTATGGCTACACCTTC
TRBV19	TRBD2	.	TRBJ2-1	CASSVTSGSLYNEQFF	TGTGCCAGTAGTGTGACTAGCGGGAGCCTCTACAATGAGCAGTTCTTC
TRBV30	.	.	TRBJ1-5	CAWSVGLKQPQHF	TGTGCCTGGAGTGTGGGGCTTAAGCAGCCCCAGCATTTT
TRBV3-1/TRBV3-2	TRBD1	.	TRBJ1-2	CASTQGADGYTF	TGTGCCAGCACCCAGGGGGCGGACGGCTACACCTTC
TRBV6-5	.	.	TRBJ2-7	CASSYTGTPTYEQYF	TGTGCCAGCAGTTACACCGGGACACCAACCTACGAGCAGTACTTC
TRBV19	TRBD1	.	TRBJ1-4	CASSPRTGEAEKLFF	TGTGCCAGTAGTCCCCGGACAGGGGAGGCTGAAAAACTGTTTTTT
TRBV11-2	.	once	TRBJ1-5	CASSEGLGQPQHF	TGTGCCAGCAGCGAAGGACTGGGGCAGCCCCAGCATTTT
TRBV19	TRBD1	.	TRBJ2-3	CASLDRGETDTQYF	TGTGCCAGTTTGGACAGGGGCGAGACAGATACGCAGTATTTT